This T cell receptor (beta chain) originates from a study of T cell changes during pregnancy in multiple sclerosis. Assay used: immunoSEQ multiplex PCR; TCRdb lists only in-frame clones, some missing. The sample includes around 58,000 clones, about 91% of them seen just once. Germline V gene sequence: CDR1 MNHEY, CDR2 SVGAGI. This CDR3 is 15 amino acids long. J gave up 8 bases and V 0 bases, and 5 bases lay outside the gene matches. This sequence joins TRBV6-5 and TRBJ1-2, with 11 bases matching TRBD1. This clonotype was obtained from a female donor with multiple sclerosis, enrolled in a pregnancy study. Sequencing used peripheral blood, obtained before pregnancy. CDR3 nucleotide sequence: TGTGCCAGCAGTTACTCGCCGGACAGGGGGCGAGGCTACACCTTC. This gives the protein CASSYSPDRGRGYTF.